The clone carrying this T cell receptor (beta chain) has just a few counts. What it binds is unknown. This sample is part of a study of T cells in Graves' hyperthyroidism and ophthalmopathy. Study-wide findings and caveats: Among thyroid clonotypes expanded above 0.001, most also appeared in blood. Stable hyperthyroidism was told apart from ophthalmopathy by a model built on 13 V-J features.

This CDR3 comprises 13 residues. Trimming removed 2 bases at V and 7 bases at J, with 8 bases between. CDR1 and CDR2 from the germline V gene are MRHNA and SNTAGT. Regions amplified from RNA transcripts were the TCR beta CDR3 regions. First-round RT-PCR of the TCR CDR3 relied on the HTBI primer set. TCRdb called the multiplex PCR reads again in MiXCR, with one record for every CDR3 protein. This sample has 390,000 or so distinct CDR3 sequences, with about 15% found just once. This TCR was recovered from a man aged 18-30 years with Graves' ophthalmopathy. The genes are TRBV6-4 and TRBJ2-2; D is unclear. The specimen sequenced was blood. CDR3 in DNA: TGTGCCAGCAGTGACGGCAGTATCGGGGAGCTGTTTTTT. Its protein product is CASSDGSIGELFF.